This is a list of T cell receptor beta chains from one sample in a study of blood T cell repertoires in COVID-19. The method was immunoSEQ multiplex PCR; TCRdb's version includes in-frame clones alone and lacks a portion of them. Of 150,000 to 200,000 clones in the sample, more than 65% were seen once. What was sequenced was peripheral blood. These receptors all stem from a human donor with acute or convalescent COVID-19. The donor label of this sample is uncertain. Both conserved end residues are part of each CDR3. Each record gives: J gene, D gene, V gene, clone size, CDR3 DNA, CDR3 protein. D genes are given only for firm matches. For some rows the clone size is stated as once, few or many, or as a class when expanded; others skip it.

J gene: TRBJ2-1; D gene: -; V gene: TRBV5-4; clone size: -; CDR3 DNA: TGTGCCAGCAGCTCAACGACAGGTCTGATCGACAATGAGCAGTTCTTC; CDR3 protein: CASSSTTGLIDNEQFF
J gene: TRBJ2-2; D gene: TRBD2; V gene: TRBV7-8; clone size: -; CDR3 DNA: TGTGCCAGCAGCTTAGGGACTAGCGGGAGGGCAAGCACCGGGGAGCTGTTTTTT; CDR3 protein: CASSLGTSGRASTGELFF
J gene: TRBJ1-2; D gene: -; V gene: TRBV25-1; clone size: -; CDR3 DNA: TGTGCCAGCATGGGCGCCCCCAACTATGGCTACACCTTC; CDR3 protein: CASMGAPNYGYTF
J gene: TRBJ2-7; D gene: -; V gene: TRBV7-2; clone size: few; CDR3 DNA: TGTGCCAGCAGCACCAGCGGAAGCTCCTACGAGCAGTACTTC; CDR3 protein: CASSTSGSSYEQYF
J gene: TRBJ2-3; D gene: TRBD2; V gene: TRBV7-2; clone size: -; CDR3 DNA: TGTGCCAGCAGCTTTCGGAAGCGGGAGAACGTAGATACGCAGTATTTT; CDR3 protein: CASSFRKRENVDTQYF
J gene: TRBJ2-5; D gene: TRBD2; V gene: TRBV19; clone size: -; CDR3 DNA: TGTGCCAGTAGTATAGGTGGCGGGGGAGAGACCCAGTACTTC; CDR3 protein: CASSIGGGGETQYF
J gene: TRBJ1-1; D gene: -; V gene: TRBV6-5; clone size: -; CDR3 DNA: TGTGCCAGCAGTTACAGTACGGCGGGGGGCACTGAAGCTTTCTTT; CDR3 protein: CASSYSTAGGTEAFF
J gene: TRBJ1-1; D gene: -; V gene: TRBV19; clone size: -; CDR3 DNA: TGTGCCAGTAGGCCGTCGCCGGGGGTTGGGGCTGAAGCTTTCTTT; CDR3 protein: CASRPSPGVGAEAFF
J gene: TRBJ2-7; D gene: TRBD2; V gene: TRBV5-1; clone size: -; CDR3 DNA: TGCGCCAGCACCCCCGGGGGGGGGAGCTCCTACGAGCAGTACTTC; CDR3 protein: CASTPGGGSSYEQYF
J gene: TRBJ2-3; D gene: TRBD2; V gene: TRBV4-2; clone size: -; CDR3 DNA: TGTGCCAGCAGCGTTCCAGGAGTAGCGGGAGCAGATACGCAGTATTTT; CDR3 protein: CASSVPGVAGADTQYF
J gene: TRBJ1-2; D gene: TRBD1; V gene: TRBV9; clone size: -; CDR3 DNA: TGTGCCAGCAGCGTAGAGGGACAGGGGTTGGACTATGGCTACACCTTC; CDR3 protein: CASSVEGQGLDYGYTF
J gene: TRBJ2-7; D gene: TRBD2; V gene: TRBV6-2/TRBV6-3; clone size: once; CDR3 DNA: TGTGCCAGCAGTTTGGCTAGCGGGAGACGGGAGCAGTACTTC; CDR3 protein: CASSLASGRREQYF
J gene: TRBJ2-7; D gene: TRBD2; V gene: TRBV27; clone size: -; CDR3 DNA: TGTGCCAGCACCTCCCCCGCGGAGGGACTAATCTCCTACGAGCAGTACTTC; CDR3 protein: CASTSPAEGLISYEQYF
J gene: TRBJ2-1; D gene: TRBD2; V gene: TRBV28; clone size: few; CDR3 DNA: TGTGCCAGCAGTTCCAGTAGCGGGAGGGGTTACAATGAGCAGTTCTTC; CDR3 protein: CASSSSSGRGYNEQFF
J gene: TRBJ1-6; D gene: TRBD1; V gene: TRBV5-1; clone size: -; CDR3 DNA: TGCGCCAGCAGCCTCTTCGGACAGGGAAGTAATTCACCCCTCCACTTT; CDR3 protein: CASSLFGQGSNSPLHF
J gene: TRBJ1-5; D gene: TRBD1; V gene: TRBV2; clone size: few; CDR3 DNA: TGTGCCAGCAGCGACAACCGGGACAGGGACCAGCCCCAGCATTTT; CDR3 protein: CASSDNRDRDQPQHF
J gene: TRBJ1-1; D gene: -; V gene: TRBV7-3; clone size: -; CDR3 DNA: TGTGCCAGCAGCTTAAACCCAGGGAACACTGAAGCTTTCTTT; CDR3 protein: CASSLNPGNTEAFF
J gene: TRBJ1-3; D gene: -; V gene: TRBV15; clone size: few; CDR3 DNA: TGTGCCACCAGCCCCCGCCTACAACAGTATGGAAACACCATATATTTT; CDR3 protein: CATSPRLQQYGNTIYF
J gene: TRBJ1-2; D gene: TRBD1; V gene: TRBV11-2; clone size: -; CDR3 DNA: TGTGCCAGCAGCCCCCAATCTGGGACAGGGGTTGGCTACACCTTC; CDR3 protein: CASSPQSGTGVGYTF
J gene: TRBJ1-1; D gene: -; V gene: TRBV29-1; clone size: -; CDR3 DNA: TGCAGCGAAAGTGTTCAGGGGCGTGGGGCTTTCTTT; CDR3 protein: CSESVQGRGAFF
J gene: TRBJ1-6; D gene: -; V gene: TRBV28; clone size: -; CDR3 DNA: TGTGCCAGCAGTGACAGCCATAATTCACCCCTCCACTTT; CDR3 protein: CASSDSHNSPLHF
J gene: TRBJ2-2; D gene: TRBD1; V gene: TRBV10-3; clone size: -; CDR3 DNA: TGTGCCATCAGACCAAAGGGACAGGGCGACACCGGGGAGCTGTTTTTT; CDR3 protein: CAIRPKGQGDTGELFF
J gene: TRBJ1-2; D gene: -; V gene: TRBV6-6; clone size: -; CDR3 DNA: TGTGCCAGCAGTTACTCGAGCACCGCTAACTATGGCTACACCTTC; CDR3 protein: CASSYSSTANYGYTF
J gene: TRBJ2-7; D gene: TRBD2; V gene: TRBV5-1; clone size: once; CDR3 DNA: TGCGCCAGCAGCCCGCCCAGCGGGGGCGATAAGCAGTACTTC; CDR3 protein: CASSPPSGGDKQYF
J gene: TRBJ2-7; D gene: TRBD1; V gene: TRBV11-2; clone size: -; CDR3 DNA: TGTGCCAGCAGCTCCTCAGGAGGACAGGGGGCCGGATACGAGCAGTACTTC; CDR3 protein: CASSSSGGQGAGYEQYF
J gene: TRBJ1-1; D gene: TRBD1; V gene: TRBV5-1; clone size: -; CDR3 DNA: TGCGCCAGCTCCCCGGAGGGGTCCAGGGGGACTGAAGCTTTCTTT; CDR3 protein: CASSPEGSRGTEAFF
J gene: TRBJ2-2; D gene: TRBD1; V gene: TRBV9; clone size: -; CDR3 DNA: TGTGCCAGCAGCGCCCGTACCGGGACAGGGGGCAGGGGCACCGGGGAGCTGTTTTTT; CDR3 protein: CASSARTGTGGRGTGELFF
J gene: TRBJ1-4; D gene: TRBD1; V gene: TRBV19; clone size: -; CDR3 DNA: TGTGCCAGTAGCTCCTCTTTAACCGGGACAGCAAATGAAAAACTGTTTTTT; CDR3 protein: CASSSSLTGTANEKLFF
J gene: TRBJ1-3; D gene: TRBD1; V gene: TRBV2; clone size: -; CDR3 DNA: TGTGCCAGCAGGGCCGGGACAGGGGCTGGAAACACCATATATTTT; CDR3 protein: CASRAGTGAGNTIYF
J gene: TRBJ2-1; D gene: TRBD2; V gene: TRBV10-3; clone size: -; CDR3 DNA: TGTGCCATCAGTGCGGCCATAGCGGGGTTCAATGAGCAGTTCTTC; CDR3 protein: CAISAAIAGFNEQFF
J gene: TRBJ1-1; D gene: TRBD1; V gene: TRBV2; clone size: -; CDR3 DNA: TGTGCCAGCAGTTTTCGAAACAGGGGAACTGAAGCTTTCTTT; CDR3 protein: CASSFRNRGTEAFF
J gene: TRBJ2-1; D gene: TRBD2; V gene: TRBV3-1/TRBV3-2; clone size: -; CDR3 DNA: TGTGCCAGCAGTTTTACTAGCGAAGGTGAGCAGTTCTTC; CDR3 protein: CASSFTSEGEQFF
J gene: TRBJ1-1; D gene: -; V gene: TRBV4-2; clone size: -; CDR3 DNA: TGTGCCAGCAGCCAAGATGCGGGTGCGAACACTGAAGCTTTCTTT; CDR3 protein: CASSQDAGANTEAFF
J gene: TRBJ1-6; D gene: TRBD1; V gene: TRBV28; clone size: -; CDR3 DNA: TGTGCCAGCAGTCCCGACAGGGGGCAGGGTGTAAAGGGTTCACCCCTCCACTTT; CDR3 protein: CASSPDRGQGVKGSPLHF
J gene: TRBJ1-2; D gene: -; V gene: TRBV30; clone size: -; CDR3 DNA: TGTGCCTGGAGCGTTTCGCATACAGGGTTAACCGTTGGCTACACCTTC; CDR3 protein: CAWSVSHTGLTVGYTF
J gene: TRBJ2-1; D gene: TRBD1; V gene: TRBV5-1; clone size: -; CDR3 DNA: TGCGCCAGCAGTACGGGACAGGCCCCCCACAATGAGCAGTTCTTC; CDR3 protein: CASSTGQAPHNEQFF
J gene: TRBJ1-2; D gene: -; V gene: TRBV5-4; clone size: -; CDR3 DNA: TGTGCCAGCAGCTTGTACAGTCTTGGCTACACCTTC; CDR3 protein: CASSLYSLGYTF
J gene: TRBJ1-2; D gene: TRBD1; V gene: TRBV7-2; clone size: few; CDR3 DNA: TGTGCCAGCAGTCGTAGACAGGGAGGCTATGGCTACACCTTC; CDR3 protein: CASSRRQGGYGYTF
J gene: TRBJ2-1; D gene: TRBD1; V gene: TRBV7-6; clone size: -; CDR3 DNA: TGTGCCAGCAGCCTCGGACAGGGTACGGTCGGTGAGCAGTTCTTC; CDR3 protein: CASSLGQGTVGEQFF
J gene: TRBJ1-4; D gene: TRBD1; V gene: TRBV4-2; clone size: -; CDR3 DNA: TGTGCCAGCAGCCAAGATACAGGGGGTAATGAAAAACTGTTTTTT; CDR3 protein: CASSQDTGGNEKLFF
J gene: TRBJ2-1; D gene: TRBD2; V gene: TRBV27; clone size: -; CDR3 DNA: TGTGCCAGCAGTTCTCTTTCTAGCGGGAGCTACAATGAGCAGTTCTTC; CDR3 protein: CASSSLSSGSYNEQFF
J gene: TRBJ2-2; D gene: TRBD1; V gene: TRBV7-7; clone size: -; CDR3 DNA: TGTGCTAGCAGCCTAAGACAGGGGGGGAATACCGGGGAGCTGTTTTTT; CDR3 protein: CASSLRQGGNTGELFF
J gene: TRBJ2-3; D gene: TRBD2; V gene: TRBV6-6; clone size: -; CDR3 DNA: TGTGCCAGTTCCTCCGGGACTAGCGGTTACACAGATACGCAGTATTTT; CDR3 protein: CASSSGTSGYTDTQYF
J gene: TRBJ2-1; D gene: -; V gene: TRBV6-6; clone size: -; CDR3 DNA: TGTGCCAGCAGCCTGTACAATGAGCAGTTCTTC; CDR3 protein: CASSLYNEQFF
J gene: TRBJ1-2; D gene: -; V gene: TRBV29-1; clone size: -; CDR3 DNA: TGCAGCGTTGACAGAGGCAGCTCCACCTTC; CDR3 protein: CSVDRGSSTF
J gene: TRBJ2-7; D gene: -; V gene: TRBV5-4; clone size: few; CDR3 DNA: TGTGCCAGCAGCTTGCCAGGGTCGGACTACGAGCAGTACTTC; CDR3 protein: CASSLPGSDYEQYF
J gene: TRBJ1-5; D gene: -; V gene: TRBV6-5; clone size: -; CDR3 DNA: TGTGCCAGCAGCCCCGGCGGCCAGCCCCAGCATTTT; CDR3 protein: CASSPGGQPQHF
J gene: TRBJ2-7; D gene: TRBD1; V gene: TRBV5-6; clone size: -; CDR3 DNA: TGTGCCAGCAGCTTGGTGACAGGGGTATTCTACGAGCAGTACTTC; CDR3 protein: CASSLVTGVFYEQYF
J gene: TRBJ2-1; D gene: TRBD2; V gene: TRBV6-1; clone size: once; CDR3 DNA: TGTGCCAGCAGTGAAGCTGTCCAGCGGGGATGGAATGAGCAGTTCTTC; CDR3 protein: CASSEAVQRGWNEQFF
J gene: TRBJ2-1; D gene: -; V gene: TRBV19; clone size: -; CDR3 DNA: TGTGCCAGTACTGCGGGGGCCACACTCTCCTACAATGAGCAGTTCTTC; CDR3 protein: CASTAGATLSYNEQFF